This T cell receptor (beta chain) stems from a study of T cell changes during pregnancy in multiple sclerosis. The germline gives CDR1 SGHNT, CDR2 YYREEE (reference sequence). This CDR3 has 15 residues. Trimming removed 4 bases from V and 2 bases from J, with 15 bases in between. Profiled with immunoSEQ multiplex PCR; TCRdb holds only in-frame clones, not every one. This sample has more than 75,000 clones, with approximately 94% found just once. V gene TRBV5-4 combines with J gene TRBJ1-2; weak D call: TRBD1 (5 bases). This TCR derives from a female donor with multiple sclerosis, enrolled in a pregnancy study. The starting material was peripheral blood, obtained in the third trimester of pregnancy. The CDR3: CASSPGQFTNYGYTF. The CDR3 DNA reads as TGTGCCAGCAGCCCTGGACAATTTACGAACTATGGCTACACCTTC. Using reference TRBV5-4 and TRBJ1-2 for the parts outside the CDR3, the full variable domain is ETGVTQSPTHLIKTRGQQVTLRCSSQSGHNTVSWYQQALGQGPQFIFQYYREEENGRGNFPPRFSGLQFPNYSSELNVNALELDDSALYLCASSPGQFTNYGYTFGSGTRLTVV.